What follows are 27 T cell receptor beta chains derived from one specimen sequenced in a study of blood T cell repertoires in COVID-19. Clones were read by immunoSEQ multiplex PCR, and TCRdb kept only the in-frame ones, dropping some. The table records 65,000 to 90,000 clones, 87% of them present only once. The sequenced sample consisted of peripheral blood. The source is a man between 25 and 39 years old with acute or convalescent COVID-19.

This clone has only a few counts. The gene calls are TRBV7-8 and TRBJ2-5, with TRBD1 as a possible D gene (5 bases). CDR3 length equals 14 residues. Deletions cut 1 base from V and 4 bases from J, with 10 bases between. CDR1 SGHVS and CDR2 FQNEAQ come from the germline V gene. CDR3 residues: CASSLGRGRETQYF. CDR3 in DNA: TGTGCCAGCAGCTTAGGTAGGGGAAGAGAGACCCAGTACTTC.

V and J are TRBV11-1 and TRBJ2-3, with D unclear. This CDR3 comprises 14 residues. The germline CDR1 and CDR2 sequences are SGHAT and FQDESV (reference sequence). Trimming removed 9 bases from V and 2 bases from J, with 15 bases in between. CDR3 sequence reads: CASTPQLYTDTQYF. DNA for the CDR3: TGTGCCAGTACACCCCAGTTGTACACAGATACGCAGTATTTT.

The V and J genes are TRBV6-5 and TRBJ1-1; 7 bases line up with TRBD1. V was clipped by 3 bases and J by 2 bases; unmatched bases: 3. The V gene's germline CDR1 is MNHEY and CDR2 SVGAGI. The CDR3 is made up of 14 amino acids. CDR3 DNA sequence: TGTGCCAGCAGTTATAGGGACAGAAACACTGAAGCTTTCTTT. Protein: CASSYRDRNTEAFF.

The chain recombines TRBV27 with TRBJ2-3, with D unclear. This CDR3 region has 13 residues. Germline V gene data show CDR1 as MNHEY and CDR2 as SMNVEV (reference sequence). The V end lost 5 bases, the J end lost 9 bases, and 15 bases lay between the germline ends. For the CDR3, the DNA is TGTGCCAGCAGTCCCCGGTTTCTTGAGACGCAGTATTTT. Its protein product is CASSPRFLETQYF.

This clone was recorded only once. The gene calls are TRBV6-6 and TRBJ1-5; 7 bases agree with TRBD1. The CDR3 has 14 residues. Germline V CDR1 and CDR2: MNHNY, SVGAGI (reference sequence). The J segment lost 4 bases and the V segment lost 6 bases, leaving 6 bases of the junction unmatched. The CDR3 DNA reads as TGTGCCAGCAGCCAGGGGACAGAGAATCAGCCCCAGCATTTT. This codes for CASSQGTENQPQHF.

CDR3 nucleotide sequence: TGTGCCAGCAGTTCCCTAGGAGCGGGAGAGACCGGGGAGCTGTTTTTT. This encodes CASSSLGAGETGELFF. This rearrangement joins TRBV6-2 or TRBV6-3 to TRBJ2-2; the match to TRBD2 covers 8 bases. V lost 4 bases, J lost 5 bases, and 9 bases stayed unmatched. Germline CDR1 is MNHEY and CDR2 is SVGEGT. The CDR3 totals 16 residues.

The chain combines TRBV21-1 with TRBJ2-7; TRBD1 is the table's D call, not checked against the DNA. TRBV21-1 corresponds to a pseudogene. The CDR3 has 15 amino acids. The DNA for the CDR3 is TGTGCCAGCAGCAAACCGGACAGTCCGTCCTACGAGCAGTACTTC. Protein: CASSKPDSPSYEQYF.

V usage is TRBV15 and J usage is TRBJ2-7; TRBD1 matches at 7 bases. Trimming took 3 bases from V and 4 from J; bases not matched to a gene: 9. The CDR3 sequence is 15 residues long. The germline V gene encodes CDR1 LNHNV and CDR2 YYDKDF (reference sequence). The CDR3, as DNA: TGTGCCACCAGCAGGCCCGACAGGGTGGAGTACGAGCAGTACTTC. This sequence encodes CATSRPDRVEYEQYF.

This sequence joins TRBV28 and TRBJ2-7; TRBD2 aligns across 8 bases. This CDR3 comprises 16 residues. In germline, CDR1 is MDHEN, CDR2 SYDVKM. J lost 6 bases, V lost 5 bases, and 15 bases had no gene match. This CDR3 reads CASSPSPGLEVREQYF. The CDR3 coding sequence is TGTGCCAGCAGTCCTTCTCCGGGACTAGAAGTACGCGAGCAGTACTTC.

This sequence joins TRBV7-9 and TRBJ2-3, with TRBD2 identical over 10 bases. Germline lookup yields CDR1 SEHNR and CDR2 FQNEAQ (reference sequence). J lost 4 bases, V lost 1 base, and 11 bases had no gene match. The CDR3 has 18 amino acids. DNA of the CDR3: TGTGCCAGCAGCTTAGGTGGAGCAGCGGGAGGGGGGCCAGATACGCAGTATTTT. Residues: CASSLGGAAGGGPDTQYF.

Only one count was recorded for this clone. V gene TRBV7-8 combines with J gene TRBJ2-2, with D unclear. The germline V and J ends were trimmed by 1 base and 2 bases, with 8 bases remaining between them. CDR3 length: 15 amino acids. In germline, CDR1 is SGHVS, CDR2 FQNEAQ. Here the CDR3 DNA reads TGTGCCAGCAGCTTAGGACTTATAAACACCGGGGAGCTGTTTTTT. This codes for CASSLGLINTGELFF.

The chain is built from TRBV4-3 and TRBJ2-3; a possible D gene is TRBD1 (6 bases). This CDR3 comprises 15 residues. Germline V lookup: CDR1 LGHNA, CDR2 YSLEER. The V and J ends lost 6 bases and 3 bases respectively, with 16 bases between them. Written as DNA, the CDR3 is TGCGCCAGCAGTGGCTTGGCGCAGGGGACAGATACGCAGTATTTT. It codes for CASSGLAQGTDTQYF.

The rearrangement links TRBV6-5 to TRBJ2-3, with a possible D match to TRBD2 (5 bases). CDR1 MNHEY and CDR2 SVGAGI come from the germline V gene. Between the trimmed V and J ends, which lost 5 bases and 6 bases, there was a span of 15 bases. The CDR3 extends over 14 amino acids. The CDR3 loop reads CASSTGPRVDTQYF. The CDR3 DNA follows: TGTGCCAGCAGTACCGGACCGCGGGTCGATACGCAGTATTTT.

The V gene is TRBV20-1, the J gene TRBJ2-3; D is uncertain. Trimming stripped 3 bases from V and 2 bases from J, with 12 bases between. CDR1 is DFQATT and CDR2 is SNEGSKA in the germline V gene (reference sequence). CDR3 length equals 14 residues. CDR3 amino acids: CSASGLRDTDTQYF. The CDR3 nucleotides are TGCAGTGCTAGTGGCCTTCGCGACACAGATACGCAGTATTTT.

The chain uses TRBV9 and TRBJ2-2; the D gene is possibly TRBD2 (6 bases). The V end lost 0 bases, the J end lost 7 bases, and 19 bases lay between the germline ends. Germline lookup yields CDR1 SGDLS and CDR2 YYNGEE. The CDR3 loop spans 17 amino acids. CDR3 sequence (DNA): TGTGCCAGCAGCGTAGCCAAGACGGGGGAGATCGGCGGGGAGCTGTTTTTT. Translation: CASSVAKTGEIGGELFF.

A remark on this clone: The same CDR3 also results from other DNA sequences found in this sample. V gene TRBV11-2 combines with J gene TRBJ2-3, with TRBD2 matching over 7 bases. With 1 base clipped from V and 0 bases from J, the junction kept 4 bases outside the gene matches. Germline V gene data show CDR1 as SGHAT and CDR2 as FQNNGV. CDR3 length: 16 residues. The CDR3 loop reads CASSLVSGSSTDTQYF. DNA of the CDR3: TGTGCCAGCAGCTTAGTTAGCGGGTCTAGCACAGATACGCAGTATTTT.

This clone was observed once. The J gene is TRBJ2-7, the V gene TRBV6-5, with D possibly matching TRBD1 (6 bases). The CDR3 contains 13 residues. The V end was cut by 11 bases, the J end by 0 bases, with 14 bases between. Germline V gene sequence: CDR1 MNHEY, CDR2 SVGAGI. The CDR3 nucleotides read TGTGCCTGCCGAAAACAGGGCTCCTACGAGCAGTACTTC. Its protein is CACRKQGSYEQYF.

The V gene is TRBV7-2, the J gene TRBJ1-3, with a weak D call TRBD1 (5 bases). Germline CDR1 SGHTA, CDR2 FQGNSA. The CDR3 contains 14 residues. V was cut by 6 bases and J by 4 bases, with 13 bases left in between. CDR3 DNA: TGTGCCAGCAGGGCAACAGGTTTCGGAAACACCATATATTTT. It encodes CASRATGFGNTIYF.

V usage is TRBV13 and J usage is TRBJ1-3, with unresolved D. This CDR3 is 15 amino acids long. CDR1 and CDR2 from the germline V gene are PRHDT and FYEKMQ (reference sequence). The germline V and J ends were trimmed by 3 bases and 2 bases, with 11 bases remaining between them. The CDR3 reads CASSFLSDPGNTIYF. As DNA, the CDR3 is TGTGCCAGCAGCTTTTTAAGCGACCCTGGAAACACCATATATTTT.

This clone was detected only a few times. The chain couples TRBV12-5 to TRBJ2-1; no firm D call. The length of the CDR3 is 11 residues. The germline V gene has CDR1 LGHNT and CDR2 FRNRAP. Trimming left V 2 bases short and J 7 bases short, with 3 bases between. The CDR3 loop reads CASGLLNEQFF. The DNA of the CDR3 is TGTGCTAGTGGTTTGCTGAATGAGCAGTTCTTC.

This chain uses TRBV4-3 with TRBJ2-5; TRBD2 might be the D (5 bases). Trimming removed 4 bases from V and 5 bases from J, with 23 bases in between. Germline loops: CDR1 LGHNA, CDR2 YSLEER. CDR3 length: 17 amino acids. The CDR3 sequence: CASSLSLAAAGEETQYF. The CDR3, as DNA: TGCGCCAGCAGCCTGTCGCTGGCAGCGGCTGGGGAGGAGACCCAGTACTTC.

The chain employs TRBV19 and TRBJ2-1, with 7 nucleotides matching TRBD2. This CDR3 has 15 residues. V was clipped by 5 bases and J by 7 bases; unmatched bases: 11. The germline gives CDR1 LNHDA, CDR2 SQIVND (reference sequence). The CDR3 DNA is TGTGCCAGTAGTGGTACGGCGGGAGTTTTGAATGAGCAGTTCTTC. Translation: CASSGTAGVLNEQFF.

This sequence joins TRBV29-1 and TRBJ2-6; D is possibly TRBD1 (7 bases). This CDR3 is built from 14 residues. Germline V gene sequence: CDR1 SQVTM, CDR2 ANQGSEA. Trimming pared 6 bases from V and 2 bases from J, leaving 11 bases between. Written as DNA, the CDR3 is TGCAGCGTAGGGGGCGGGACTGGGGCCAACGTCCTGACTTTC. Amino acid sequence: CSVGGGTGANVLTF.

The V and J genes are TRBV4-3 and TRBJ2-1, with 9 bases that match TRBD2. The germline CDR1 and CDR2 sequences are LGHNA and YSLEER. This CDR3 comprises 15 residues. V was clipped by 8 bases and J by 10 bases; unmatched bases: 15. CDR3 nucleotides: TGCGCCAGCCGTCTAGGAGTAGCGGGAGTTGGAGAGCAGTTCTTC. Translated, it gives CASRLGVAGVGEQFF.

The chain combines TRBV19 with TRBJ1-5; 9 bases map to TRBD1. From germline, CDR1 is LNHDA and CDR2 SQIVND (reference sequence). This CDR3 is built from 14 residues. Trimming took 5 bases from V and 5 from J; bases not matched to a gene: 4. The CDR3 region has the DNA TGTGCCAGTAGTGAGGGACAGGGTGATCAGCCCCAGCATTTT. Encoded protein: CASSEGQGDQPQHF.

The chain employs TRBV9 and TRBJ2-1, with D maybe TRBD2 (6 bases). The CDR3 extends over 18 amino acids. V was cut by 0 bases and J by 4 bases, with 20 bases left in between. Germline loops: CDR1 SGDLS, CDR2 YYNGEE. The CDR3 DNA sequence: TGTGCCAGCAGCGTAGGAGGTGGTCAGCGGGCCAGGTACAATGAGCAGTTCTTC. This encodes CASSVGGGQRARYNEQFF.

The V and J genes are TRBV7-2 and TRBJ2-4; TRBD1 is a possible D gene (5 bases). The CDR3 is made up of 15 amino acids. Trimming left V 2 bases short and J 0 bases short, with 8 bases between. Germline V gene sequence: CDR1 SGHTA, CDR2 FQGNSA. The CDR3 bases are TGTGCCAGCAGCTTAACGACAGTAGCCAAAAACATTCAGTACTTC. It translates to CASSLTTVAKNIQYF.